A single sample is the source of the 32 T cell receptor beta chains below, sequenced in a study of T cell repertoires in cytomegalovirus infection. These receptors have no identified antigens. TCRdb re-analysed the reads in MiXCR, keeping a single row per CDR3 protein. Found here are 100,000 to 150,000 distinct CDR3 sequences, 25% to 35% of them singletons; the top ten hold under 70%. The sequenced sample was CD8+ T cells from cultured PBMCs, obtained from culture after CMV antigen stimulation. The origin of the receptors is a human donor in good health (CMV status not recorded). Some clones in this sample may be carry-over from other donors' samples.

About this clonotype itself: The junction does not match germline at one end; this may be a read error. This chain joins TRBV28 and TRBJ1-5, with D unresolved. Germline lookup yields CDR1 MDHEN and CDR2 SYDVKM. CDR3 size: 15 residues. This CDR3 is CASSFGVGRNQHQHF. CDR3 bases: TGTGCCAGCAGTTTCGGCGTCGGTCGCAATCAGCACCAGCATTTT.

This clonotype was found many times. The chain recombines TRBV7-8 with TRBJ2-1; the D gene is possibly TRBD2 (5 bases). The CDR3 is 15 amino acids. Trimming took 1 base from V and 8 from J, leaving 15 bases between them. Germline V lookup: CDR1 SGHVS, CDR2 FQNEAQ. CDR3 sequence reads: CASSLDRVAGDEQFF. CDR3 nucleotides: TGTGCCAGCAGCTTAGATAGAGTGGCCGGGGATGAGCAGTTCTTC.

The chain recombines TRBV6-5 with TRBJ2-1, with D unclear. The CDR3 has 14 residues. Per germline, CDR1 MNHEY and CDR2 SVGAGI. The V and J ends lost 7 bases and 1 base respectively, with 11 bases between them. CDR3 amino acids: CASTPKKSYNEQFF. The CDR3 DNA is TGTGCCAGCACCCCTAAAAAATCCTACAATGAGCAGTTCTTC.

This clonotype has just a few counts. This chain links TRBV9 with TRBJ1-3; 8 bases agree with TRBD1. Losses at the gene ends were 3 bases for V and 0 bases for J; bases not matched to a gene: 5. There are 16 residues in the CDR3. CDR1 and CDR2 (germline): SGDLS, YYNGEE. The CDR3 loop reads CASSGTGPPSGNTIYF. In DNA form, the CDR3 reads TGTGCCAGCAGCGGGACAGGGCCCCCCTCTGGAAACACCATATATTTT. Complete variable domain (other parts from reference TRBV9 and TRBJ1-3): DSGVTQTPKHLITATGQRVTLRCSPRSGDLSVYWYQQSLDQGLQFLIQYYNGEERAKGNILERFSAQQFPDLHSELNLSSLELGDSALYFCASSGTGPPSGNTIYFGEGSWLTVV.

This clonotype was found many times. The rearrangement joins TRBV4-3 to TRBJ2-7; tentative D call: TRBD1 (5 bases). The CDR3 contains 13 residues. Looked up from germline, CDR1 is LGHNA and CDR2 is YSLEER. Trimming cost V 0 bases and J 6 bases, with 9 bases left between them. CDR3 DNA sequence: TGCGCCAGCAGCCAAGACAGGGCCAGCGAGCAGTACTTC. It translates to CASSQDRASEQYF.

The chain joins TRBV28 to TRBJ2-3, with D possibly matching TRBD2 (6 bases). Germline CDR1 reads MDHEN; CDR2 reads SYDVKM. The CDR3 contains 14 residues. V lost 7 bases and J lost 3, with 14 bases in between. The CDR3 reads CASNRGVLTDTQYF. The CDR3 nucleotides read TGTGCCAGCAATCGCGGGGTATTAACAGATACGCAGTATTTT.

The chain is built from TRBV7-2 and TRBJ2-3, with 11 nucleotides matching TRBD2. The CDR3 length is 16 residues. CDR1 SGHTA and CDR2 FQGNSA come from the germline V gene. Losses at the gene ends were 4 bases for V and 2 bases for J; bases not matched to a gene: 5. CDR3 protein: CASSSLAGGHTDTQYF. CDR3 bases: TGTGCCAGCAGCTCTCTAGCGGGGGGTCACACAGATACGCAGTATTTT.

This clonotype has only a few counts. The chain uses TRBV2 and TRBJ2-7; the D call may be TRBD1 or TRBD2 (6 bases each). V was clipped by 7 bases and J by 0 bases, with 10 bases between them. Germline CDR1 is SNHLY and CDR2 is FYNNEI. The CDR3 contains 13 residues. In DNA, the CDR3 is TGTGCCAGCACTGGAGGGGGCTCCTACGAGCAGTACTTC. Its translation: CASTGGGSYEQYF.

The rearrangement links TRBV7-2 to TRBJ2-7; 7 positions match TRBD1. Germline loops: CDR1 SGHTA, CDR2 FQGNSA. Unmatched junction bases numbered 5, after V lost 5 bases and J lost 4 bases. This CDR3 has 13 amino acids. CDR3 bases: TGTGCCAGCAGCGCCCAACAGGGGTACGAGCAGTACTTC. Amino acid sequence: CASSAQQGYEQYF.

Ten or more counts support this clonotype. The chain recombines TRBV27 with TRBJ2-1, with a weak D call TRBD2 (5 bases). The CDR3 totals 12 residues. Germline assignment: CDR1 MNHEY and CDR2 SMNVEV (reference sequence). Trimming shortened V by 9 bases and J by 5 bases, and 11 bases separated the two germline ends. The CDR3 coding sequence is TGTGCCAGTTCCCCCGGGGACAATGAGCAGTTCTTC. Its protein product is CASSPGDNEQFF.

This clonotype was picked up a small number of times. The chain employs TRBV4-1 and TRBJ2-7, with D tentatively TRBD1 or TRBD2 (6 bases each). V was shortened by 1 base and J by 2 bases, with 9 bases between the two germline ends. This CDR3 has 14 residues. Germline V gene lookup returns CDR1 MGHRA and CDR2 YSYEKL. The CDR3 region is CASSQGRGAYEQYF. Here the CDR3 DNA reads TGCGCCAGCAGCCAAGGGAGGGGGGCCTACGAGCAGTACTTC.

The V gene is TRBV18, the J gene TRBJ2-1; possibly TRBD1 for D (5 bases). Germline V gene lookup returns CDR1 KGHSH and CDR2 LQKENI. Trimming took off 3 bases at V and 8 bases at J, with 20 bases between the two ends. This CDR3 has 16 residues. CDR3 sequence: CASSPTGRATGHEQFF. The DNA for the CDR3 is TGTGCCAGCTCACCCACGGGCAGGGCCACCGGTCATGAGCAGTTCTTC.

This clonotype turned up a few times. The V and J genes are TRBV7-9 and TRBJ2-1; 7 bases line up with TRBD2. Germline loops: CDR1 SEHNR, CDR2 FQNEAQ (reference sequence). The CDR3 runs 14 residues. Unmatched junction bases numbered 6, after V lost 10 bases and J lost 0 bases. The CDR3 loop reads CATGGTTSYNEQFF. DNA for the CDR3: TGTGCCACCGGGGGGACTACCTCCTACAATGAGCAGTTCTTC. Combining the CDR3 with reference TRBV7-9 and TRBJ2-1 gives the whole variable domain DTGVSQNPRHKITKRGQNVTFRCDPISEHNRLYWYRQTLGQGPEFLTYFQNEAQLEKSRLLSDRFSAERPKGSFSTLEIQRTEQGDSAMYLCATGGTTSYNEQFFGPGTRLTVL.

The gene calls are TRBV2 and TRBJ2-3, with D unresolved. The CDR3 consists of 13 residues. V gave up 5 bases and J gave up 6 bases, with 12 bases separating them. From germline, CDR1 is SNHLY and CDR2 FYNNEI. DNA for the CDR3: TGTGCCAGCAGTTTAGCACTCGGGGATACGCAGTATTTT. Amino acids: CASSLALGDTQYF.

CDR3 region: CASSPSVRGANVLTF. Written as DNA, the CDR3 is TGTGCCAGCAGCCCATCAGTCCGGGGGGCCAACGTCCTGACTTTC. The chain joins TRBV7-2 to TRBJ2-6; no firm D call. This CDR3 is built from 15 residues. Germline V gene data show CDR1 as SGHTA and CDR2 as FQGNSA. V was pared by 5 bases and J by 4 bases, with 12 bases between.

There are a few counts of this clonotype. The genes are TRBV29-1 and TRBJ2-3; 13 bases match TRBD2. The germline V gene has CDR1 SQVTM and CDR2 ANQGSEA. V lost 6 bases and J lost 2; bases outside the gene matches: 11. This CDR3 contains 17 residues. The CDR3 sequence is CSVAGLGLAGDTDTQYF. The DNA of the CDR3 is TGCAGCGTCGCGGGGCTCGGACTAGCGGGGGACACAGATACGCAGTATTTT.

This clonotype was picked up a small number of times. This chain links TRBV7-2 with TRBJ2-7; D is perhaps TRBD1 or TRBD2 (5 bases each). CDR3 length equals 13 residues. V gave up 0 bases and J gave up 6 bases, with 9 bases separating them. Per the germline V gene, CDR1 is SGHTA and CDR2 is FQGNSA. In DNA, the CDR3 is TGTGCCAGCAGCTTAGCGCTGGGACGCGAGCAGTACTTC. Translated: CASSLALGREQYF.

The V gene is TRBV12-3 or TRBV12-4, the J gene TRBJ2-1; 8 bases line up with TRBD2. This CDR3 has 18 residues. With V trimmed by 3 bases and J by 0 bases, 10 bases remained unmatched. DNA for the CDR3: TGTGCCAGCAGTTTTTGGCTAGCGGGCCCAAGCTCCTACAATGAGCAGTTCTTC. This translates into CASSFWLAGPSSYNEQFF.

For the CDR3, the DNA is TGTGCCAGCAGCTGGCAGGGTGCCGGTTCCAGCTACACCTTC. This sequence encodes CASSWQGAGSSYTF. J is TRBJ1-2 and V is TRBV7-9; TRBD1 might be the D (5 bases). The germline V gene encodes CDR1 SEHNR and CDR2 FQNEAQ (reference sequence). This CDR3 region has 14 residues. V lost 4 bases and J lost 9, with 18 bases in between. Using reference TRBV7-9 and TRBJ1-2 for the parts outside the CDR3, the full variable domain is DTGVSQNPRHKITKRGQNVTFRCDPISEHNRLYWYRQTLGQGPEFLTYFQNEAQLEKSRLLSDRFSAERPKGSFSTLEIQRTEQGDSAMYLCASSWQGAGSSYTFGSGTRLTVV.

The CDR3 coding sequence is TGTGCCAGCAGCGCCACCTCAGGGGGGCTGCGAGAGACCCAGTACTTC. It yields the protein CASSATSGGLRETQYF. This chain joins TRBV7-9 and TRBJ2-5, with D maybe TRBD1 (7 bases). V lost 5 bases to trimming and J lost 4 bases, with 20 bases between them. Germline assignment: CDR1 SEHNR and CDR2 FQNEAQ (reference sequence). The CDR3 has 16 amino acids.

The chain recombines TRBV7-9 with TRBJ2-5; D gene unclear. The V end lost 2 bases, the J end lost 3 bases, and 4 bases lay between the germline ends. The germline gives CDR1 SEHNR, CDR2 FQNEAQ (reference sequence). The length of the CDR3 is 12 residues. This CDR3 is CASSLQEETQYF. The CDR3 DNA sequence: TGTGCCAGCAGCTTACAGGAAGAGACCCAGTACTTC.

The chain recombines TRBV5-4 with TRBJ2-5, with D perhaps matching TRBD2 (6 bases). The germline gives CDR1 SGHNT, CDR2 YYREEE (reference sequence). There are 18 residues in the CDR3. V was shortened by 4 bases and J by 0 bases, with 22 bases between the two germline ends. CDR3 sequence (DNA): TGTGCCAGCAGCCACGAGGGAGTAGCGGACCCGAACCAAGAGACCCAGTACTTC. It translates to CASSHEGVADPNQETQYF.

By share of the sample, this clonotype is large (0.1 to 1%). V and J are TRBV11-2 and TRBJ1-6, with D perhaps TRBD1 (5 bases). The germline V and J ends were trimmed by 2 bases and 1 base, with 24 bases remaining between them. Germline values: CDR1 SGHAT, CDR2 FQNNGV. This CDR3 has 21 amino acids. Here the CDR3 DNA reads TGTGCCAGCAGCTTAAATGATCCTCCGGGACGATCGGGGTCCTATAATTCACCCCTCCACTTT. It specifies CASSLNDPPGRSGSYNSPLHF.

This clonotype showed up just a few times. The chain carries TRBV7-6 and TRBJ1-2, with D possibly TRBD1 on 6 matching bases. The V gene lost 5 bases and the J gene lost 8 bases, with 18 bases spanning the gap. The CDR3 is made up of 14 amino acids. The germline V gene encodes CDR1 SGHVS and CDR2 FNYEAQ. The CDR3 DNA sequence: TGTGCCAGCAGCGCACCGATGGACAGTGCGGGCTACACCTTC. Translation: CASSAPMDSAGYTF.

This chain connects TRBV7-3 to TRBJ2-7; a possible D gene is TRBD2 (5 bases). This CDR3 has 13 amino acids. The ends were cut back, 6 bases at V and 3 bases at J, with 12 bases in the middle. In germline, CDR1 is SGHTA, CDR2 FQGTGA. DNA for the CDR3: TGTGCCAGCAGGTCCGGGGATAACTACGAGCAGTACTTC. As protein: CASRSGDNYEQYF.

The chain recombines TRBV19 with TRBJ1-1; no definite D call. From germline, CDR1 is LNHDA and CDR2 SQIVND (reference sequence). The CDR3 runs 13 residues. With 9 bases removed from V and 1 base from J, the gap between germline ends came to 12 bases. The CDR3 loop reads CASLPRTNTEAFF. The CDR3 DNA reads TGTGCCAGCCTCCCCCGCACGAACACTGAAGCTTTCTTT.

This clonotype has more than one count but fewer than ten. One end of the junction is discordant with germline, which a read error may explain. The J gene is TRBJ2-6, the V gene TRBV7-9; TRBD1 is a possible D gene (6 bases). The CDR3 sequence is 15 residues long. CDR1 and CDR2 from the germline V gene are SEHNR and FQNEAQ (reference sequence). The DNA for the CDR3 is TGTGCCAGCGGCTTAGGGGGCTCTGGGGCCAACGTCCTGACTTTC. Translated: CASGLGGSGANVLTF.

The chain has TRBV7-6 and TRBJ2-7; D unresolved. The CDR3 is 13 residues long. Germline assignment: CDR1 SGHVS and CDR2 FNYEAQ. Trimming stripped 1 base from V and 2 bases from J, with 6 bases between. The CDR3, as DNA: TGTGCCAGCAGCTTAGATCACCCCTACGAGCAGTACTTC. Protein product: CASSLDHPYEQYF. Filled out from reference TRBV7-6 and TRBJ2-7, the complete variable domain reads GAGVSQSPRYKVTKRGQDVALRCDPISGHVSLYWYRQALGQGPEFLTYFNYEAQQDKSGLPNDRFSAERPEGSISTLTIQRTEQRDSAMYRCASSLDHPYEQYFGPGTRLTVT.

The sample holds a few counts of this clonotype. The rearrangement links TRBV7-6 to TRBJ2-2, with D perhaps matching TRBD2 (6 bases). Germline V gene lookup returns CDR1 SGHVS and CDR2 FNYEAQ. Trimming cost V 5 bases and J 7 bases, with 20 bases left between them. The CDR3 covers 16 residues. The CDR3 region is CASSTSAGTLFGELFF. Here the CDR3 DNA reads TGTGCCAGCAGCACTTCTGCCGGGACTTTATTCGGGGAGCTGTTTTTT.

This clonotype was counted only a few times. The chain carries TRBV7-6 and TRBJ2-1; unclear D gene. V gave up 2 bases and J gave up 5 bases, with 16 bases separating them. This CDR3 has 16 amino acids. CDR1 and CDR2 from the germline V gene are SGHVS and FNYEAQ. In DNA form, the CDR3 reads TGTGCCAGCAGCTTAATGGTCCTATACCCAGACAATGAGCAGTTCTTC. It specifies CASSLMVLYPDNEQFF. Full variable domain (rest looked up from reference TRBV7-6 and TRBJ2-1): GAGVSQSPRYKVTKRGQDVALRCDPISGHVSLYWYRQALGQGPEFLTYFNYEAQQDKSGLPNDRFSAERPEGSISTLTIQRTEQRDSAMYRCASSLMVLYPDNEQFFGPGTRLTVL.

V usage is TRBV15 and J usage is TRBJ1-6, with D unresolved. This CDR3 is 15 amino acids long. Germline CDR1 reads LNHNV; CDR2 reads YYDKDF (reference sequence). Trimming took off 6 bases at V and 6 bases at J, with 15 bases between the two ends. CDR3 in DNA: TGTGCCACCAGACCTAGCAAAGCCCTTAATTCACCCCTCCACTTT. Translation gives CATRPSKALNSPLHF.

This clonotype was counted between two and nine times. V is TRBV28 and J is TRBJ1-1; TRBD1 might be the D (5 bases). The V gene lost 2 bases and the J gene lost 2 bases, with 12 bases spanning the gap. There are 15 residues in the CDR3. Looked up from germline, CDR1 is MDHEN and CDR2 is SYDVKM. The CDR3 DNA reads TGTGCCAGCAGTTTACGACAGATGATTAACACTGAAGCTTTCTTT. Translated: CASSLRQMINTEAFF.